The 20 T cell receptor beta chains below come from one sample, sequenced in a study of cytomegalovirus exposure and HLA in healthy donors. The PCR contained 60 Vbeta and 13 Jbeta primers. Sequencing was performed with immunoSEQ multiplex PCR; in TCRdb, only in-frame clones are kept and a portion is missing. The sample shows approximately 150,000 clones, approximately 79% of them seen only once. Sequenced: PBMCs. Receptors were obtained from a man aged 60 to 75 in good health and CMV-seronegative.

The chain links TRBV28 to TRBJ1-2; 7 bases line up with TRBD1. The J segment lost 4 bases and the V segment lost 6 bases, leaving 5 bases of the junction unmatched. CDR3 length: 13 residues. Germline loops: CDR1 MDHEN, CDR2 SYDVKM. The CDR3 sequence is CASSLGQLYGYTF. The CDR3 DNA is TGTGCCAGCAGCCTGGGACAGCTCTATGGCTACACCTTC.

The chain uses TRBV18 and TRBJ2-2, with 7 bases identical to TRBD2. Germline trimming cut 0 bases from V and 5 bases from J; bases unmatched to any gene: 3. CDR1 is KGHSH, CDR2 LQKENI, per germline. The CDR3 runs to 15 residues. The CDR3 here is CASSPPWEGTGELFF. As DNA, the CDR3 is TGTGCCAGCTCACCACCGTGGGAGGGAACCGGGGAGCTGTTTTTT.

The chain recombines TRBV30 with TRBJ1-3, with TRBD1 as a possible D gene (6 bases). CDR1 is GTSNPN and CDR2 is SVGIG in the germline V gene (reference sequence). Trimming pared 1 base from V and 1 base from J, leaving 11 bases between. The CDR3 has 15 residues. The CDR3 sequence is CAWSEGHASGNTIYF. The CDR3 bases are TGTGCCTGGAGTGAGGGACACGCTTCTGGAAACACCATATATTTT.

Concerning this clone: The same CDR3 also results from other DNA sequences found in this sample. J is TRBJ1-2 and V is TRBV7-2; TRBD1 agrees at 8 bases. The junction had 4 bases not matched to a gene; V was cut back by 5 bases and J by 2 bases. This CDR3 comprises 14 residues. CDR1 is SGHTA and CDR2 is FQGNSA in the germline V gene. Here the CDR3 reads CASSPRTGNYGYTF. CDR3 coding DNA: TGTGCCAGCAGCCCGCGGACAGGGAACTATGGCTACACCTTC. Looking up the rest from reference TRBV7-2 and TRBJ1-2 gives the full variable domain: GAGVSQSPSNKVTEKGKDVELRCDPISGHTALYWYRQSLGQGLEFLIYFQGNSAPDKSGLPSDRFSAERTGGSVSTLTIQRTQQEDSAVYLCASSPRTGNYGYTFGSGTRLTVV.

In this sample, this clone turned up a few times. One junction end does not reproduce the germline sequence, and a read error may be involved. This sequence joins TRBV29-1 and TRBJ2-7; TRBD1 matches at 8 bases. This CDR3 contains 13 residues. Germline loops: CDR1 SQVTM, CDR2 ANQGSEA. The CDR3, as DNA: TGCAGCGTCGAAGGACAGGGCACCTACGAGCAGTACTTC. This codes for CSVEGQGTYEQYF.

In this sample, this clone turned up a few times. The chain combines TRBV10-2 with TRBJ1-3, with D possibly matching TRBD1 (5 bases). The CDR3 has 12 amino acids. V lost 4 bases and J lost 4, with 5 bases in between. Germline V gene data show CDR1 as WSHSY and CDR2 as SAAADI. The CDR3 loop reads CASSGGGNTIYF. CDR3 DNA sequence: TGCGCCAGCAGTGGGGGCGGAAACACCATATATTTT.

This rearrangement joins TRBV28 to TRBJ1-4; a possible D gene is TRBD1 (6 bases). This CDR3 has 16 amino acids. V lost 7 bases and J 0 bases, leaving 15 bases between the germline ends. Looked up from germline, CDR1 is MDHEN and CDR2 is SYDVKM. CDR3 in DNA: TGTGCCAGCAAGCGGGGGGCGGATACAACTAATGAAAAACTGTTTTTT. Its protein product is CASKRGADTTNEKLFF.

The rearrangement joins TRBV9 to TRBJ1-3; 8 bases fit TRBD1. CDR1 and CDR2 from the germline V gene are SGDLS and YYNGEE. Germline trimming cut 4 bases from V and 0 bases from J; bases unmatched to any gene: 6. The CDR3 covers 16 residues. The CDR3 loop is CASSRGQGHSGNTIYF. CDR3 nucleotide sequence: TGTGCCAGCAGCCGAGGACAGGGCCACTCTGGAAACACCATATATTTT.

A single count supports this clone. The genes are TRBV5-1 and TRBJ2-1, with D unresolved. Looked up from germline, CDR1 is SGHRS and CDR2 is YFSETQ. CDR3 length: 14 residues. V was shortened by 2 bases and J by 6 bases, with 12 bases between the two germline ends. In nucleotides, the CDR3 is TGCGCCAGCAGCTTCGACTCTAACCTCAATGAGCAGTTCTTC. Translated, it gives CASSFDSNLNEQFF.

The table lists this clone with a few counts. The chain employs TRBV27 and TRBJ2-1; 8 bases fit TRBD1. The CDR3 length is 16 residues. CDR1 MNHEY and CDR2 SMNVEV come from the germline V gene (reference sequence). The V and J ends lost 1 base and 3 bases, in that order; junction bases with no gene match: 5. Here the CDR3 reads CASSLYGTGGYNEQFF. CDR3 in DNA: TGTGCCAGCAGTTTATATGGCACAGGGGGCTACAATGAGCAGTTCTTC.

The chain joins TRBV14 to TRBJ2-2, with TRBD2 identical over 9 bases. The CDR3 runs 17 residues. The trim removed 4 bases at V and 3 bases at J, leaving 9 bases unmatched. From germline, CDR1 is SGHDN and CDR2 FVKESK. The CDR3 protein is CASSPLAGGVYTGELFF. CDR3 nucleotide sequence: TGTGCCAGCAGCCCTCTTGCGGGAGGGGTATACACCGGGGAGCTGTTTTTT. The complete variable domain, with remaining parts taken from reference TRBV14 and TRBJ2-2, reads EAGVTQFPSHSVIEKGQTVTLRCDPISGHDNLYWYRRVMGKEIKFLLHFVKESKQDESGMPNNRFLAERTGGTYSTLKVQPAELEDSGVYFCASSPLAGGVYTGELFFGEGSRLTVL.

This chain connects TRBV5-8 to TRBJ1-6, with D possibly matching TRBD1 (5 bases). CDR1 and CDR2 from the germline V gene are SGHTS and YDEGEE. The CDR3 has 15 amino acids. Between the trimmed V and J ends, which lost 1 base and 8 bases, there was a span of 13 bases. CDR3 in amino acids: CASSLWGGVDSPLHF. In DNA form, the CDR3 reads TGTGCCAGCAGCTTGTGGGGGGGTGTTGATTCACCCCTCCACTTT.

The rearrangement joins TRBV7-8 to TRBJ2-7, with 8 bases identical to TRBD1. V lost 0 bases to trimming and J lost 4 bases; unmatched junction nucleotides: 11. This CDR3 region has 17 residues. Germline V gene data show CDR1 as SGHVS and CDR2 as FQNEAQ. Here the CDR3 DNA reads TGTGCCAGCAGCTTAGCGTTTCCACGGACAGGGAGTTACGAGCAGTACTTC. Its translation is CASSLAFPRTGSYEQYF.

This sequence joins TRBV18 and TRBJ2-1; 8 bases agree with TRBD1. CDR3 length: 17 residues. V lost 6 bases, J lost 0 bases, and 10 bases stayed unmatched. The germline gives CDR1 KGHSH, CDR2 LQKENI. CDR3 loop: CASSQRTGLLSYNEQFF. The CDR3 coding sequence is TGTGCCAGCTCCCAAAGGACAGGGTTGCTCTCCTACAATGAGCAGTTCTTC.

The chain recombines TRBV28 with TRBJ2-2, with TRBD2 identical over 7 bases. This CDR3 contains 15 residues. The germline gives CDR1 MDHEN, CDR2 SYDVKM. With V trimmed by 2 bases and J by 6 bases, 6 bases remained unmatched. DNA of the CDR3: TGTGCCAGCAGTTTAGGCGGGAGTAGGTCCGGGGAGCTGTTTTTT. The encoded protein is CASSLGGSRSGELFF. The whole variable domain, filled in from reference TRBV28 and TRBJ2-2, reads DVKVTQSSRYLVKRTGEKVFLECVQDMDHENMFWYRQDPGLGLRLIYFSYDVKMKEKGDIPEGYSVSREKKERFSLILESASTNQTSMYLCASSLGGSRSGELFFGEGSRLTVL.

The V call is TRBV7-9, the J call TRBJ2-3; 10 positions match TRBD2. V shed 5 bases and J 3 bases; nucleotides not matched to a gene: 8. Germline V lookup: CDR1 SEHNR, CDR2 FQNEAQ (reference sequence). The CDR3 loop spans 16 amino acids. CDR3: CASSPRTSGPTDTQYF. In nucleotides, the CDR3 is TGTGCCAGCAGCCCCCGGACTAGCGGACCGACAGATACGCAGTATTTT.

The chain uses TRBV9 and TRBJ2-7; 8 bases line up with TRBD1. V lost 4 bases and J lost 4; bases outside the gene matches: 10. Germline assignment: CDR1 SGDLS and CDR2 YYNGEE. This CDR3 is built from 15 residues. The CDR3 DNA is TGTGCCAGCAGCCGAGGACAGGGCCCCCTTTACGAGCAGTACTTC. It specifies CASSRGQGPLYEQYF.

This clone was observed a handful of times. The junction shows a germline mismatch at one end, possibly a read error. V gene TRBV7-9 combines with J gene TRBJ2-1; 15 bases agree with TRBD2. The CDR3 covers 19 residues. Germline CDR1 SEHNR, CDR2 FQNEAQ (reference sequence). Here the CDR3 reads CSSSPTVTGTSGGYNEQFF. CDR3 nucleotide sequence: TGTTCCAGCAGCCCGACCGTTACCGGGACTAGCGGGGGGTACAATGAGCAGTTCTTC. Looking up the rest from reference TRBV7-9 and TRBJ2-1 gives the full variable domain: DTGVSQNPRHKITKRGQNVTFRCDPISEHNRLYWYRQTLGQGPEFLTYFQNEAQLEKSRLLSDRFSAERPKGSFSTLEIQRTEQGDSAMYLCSSSPTVTGTSGGYNEQFFGPGTRLTVL.

This chain joins TRBV11-1 and TRBJ2-5; TRBD2 is a possible D gene (6 bases). The germline V and J ends were trimmed by 5 bases and 5 bases, with 18 bases remaining between them. The germline V gene encodes CDR1 SGHAT and CDR2 FQDESV (reference sequence). The CDR3 is 15 amino acids. The CDR3 DNA reads as TGTGCCAGCAGCGTCCGGGAGCAGAATGGGGAGACCCAGTACTTC. This codes for CASSVREQNGETQYF.

The V call is TRBV28, the J call TRBJ2-6; the D gene is possibly TRBD2 (6 bases). CDR3 length equals 16 residues. From germline, CDR1 is MDHEN and CDR2 SYDVKM. V gave up 5 bases and J gave up 0 bases, with 11 bases separating them. In DNA form, the CDR3 reads TGTGCCAGCAGTCCGACGGGAGTCTCTGGGGCCAACGTCCTGACTTTC. This gives the protein CASSPTGVSGANVLTF.